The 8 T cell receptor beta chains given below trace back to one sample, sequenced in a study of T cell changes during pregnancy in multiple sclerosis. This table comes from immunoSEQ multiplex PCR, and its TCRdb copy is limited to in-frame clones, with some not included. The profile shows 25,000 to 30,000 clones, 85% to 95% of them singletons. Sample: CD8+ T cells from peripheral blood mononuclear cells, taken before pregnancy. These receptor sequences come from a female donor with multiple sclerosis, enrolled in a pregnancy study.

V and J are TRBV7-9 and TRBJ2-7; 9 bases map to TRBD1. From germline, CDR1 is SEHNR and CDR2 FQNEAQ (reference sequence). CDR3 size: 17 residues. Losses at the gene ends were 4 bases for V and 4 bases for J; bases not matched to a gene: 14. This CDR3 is CASSSPVKTGGAYEQYF. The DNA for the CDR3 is TGTGCCAGCAGCTCCCCTGTAAAAACAGGGGGCGCGTACGAGCAGTACTTC.

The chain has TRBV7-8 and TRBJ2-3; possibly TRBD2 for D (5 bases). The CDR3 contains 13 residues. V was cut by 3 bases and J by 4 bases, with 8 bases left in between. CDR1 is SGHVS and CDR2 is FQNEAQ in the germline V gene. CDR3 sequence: CASSLEAADTQYF. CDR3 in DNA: TGTGCCAGCAGCTTGGAGGCGGCAGATACGCAGTATTTT. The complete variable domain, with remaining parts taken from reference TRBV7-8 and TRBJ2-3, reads GAGVSQSPRYKVAKRGQDVALRCDPISGHVSLFWYQQALGQGPEFLTYFQNEAQLDKSGLPSDRFFAERPEGSVSTLKIQRTQQEDSAVYLCASSLEAADTQYFGPGTRLTVL.

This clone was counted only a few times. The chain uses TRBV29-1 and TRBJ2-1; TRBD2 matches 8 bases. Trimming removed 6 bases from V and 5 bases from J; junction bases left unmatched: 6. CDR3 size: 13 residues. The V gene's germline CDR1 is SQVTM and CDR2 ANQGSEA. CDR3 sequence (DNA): TGCAGCGTGTATAGCGGGATCAACAATGAGCAGTTCTTC. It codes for CSVYSGINNEQFF.

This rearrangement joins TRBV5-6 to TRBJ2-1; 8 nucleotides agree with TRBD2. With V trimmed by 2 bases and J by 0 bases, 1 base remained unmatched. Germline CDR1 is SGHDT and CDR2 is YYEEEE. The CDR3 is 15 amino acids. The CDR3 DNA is TGTGCCAGCAGCTTCGGGGGGGTCTCCTACAATGAGCAGTTCTTC. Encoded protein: CASSFGGVSYNEQFF.

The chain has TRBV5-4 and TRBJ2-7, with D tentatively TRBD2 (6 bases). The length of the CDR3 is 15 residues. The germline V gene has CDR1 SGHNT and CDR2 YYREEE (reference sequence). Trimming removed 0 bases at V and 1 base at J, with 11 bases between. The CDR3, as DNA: TGTGCCAGCAGCTTGGAGCCGGGAGATTCCTACGAGCAGTACTTC. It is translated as CASSLEPGDSYEQYF.

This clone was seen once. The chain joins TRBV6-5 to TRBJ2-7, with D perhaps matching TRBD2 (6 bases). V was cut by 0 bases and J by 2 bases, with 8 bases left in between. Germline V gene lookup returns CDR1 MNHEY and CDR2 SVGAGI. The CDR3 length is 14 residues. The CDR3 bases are TGTGCCAGCAGTTACTCGTCGGGGGCCTACGAGCAGTACTTC. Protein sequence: CASSYSSGAYEQYF.

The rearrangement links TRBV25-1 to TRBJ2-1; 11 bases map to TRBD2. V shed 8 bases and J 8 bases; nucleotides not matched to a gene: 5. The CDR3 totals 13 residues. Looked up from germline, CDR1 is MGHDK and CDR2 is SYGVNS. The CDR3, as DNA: TGTGCCAGCCGGACTAGCGGGTCGGATGAGCAGTTCTTC. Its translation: CASRTSGSDEQFF.

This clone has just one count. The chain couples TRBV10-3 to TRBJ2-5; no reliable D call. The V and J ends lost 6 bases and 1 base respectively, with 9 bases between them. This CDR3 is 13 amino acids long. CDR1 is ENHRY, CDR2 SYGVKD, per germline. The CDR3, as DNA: TGTGCCATCAGAGTTACAGCCCAAGAGACCCAGTACTTC. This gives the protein CAIRVTAQETQYF.